These T cell receptor beta chains were read from a single sample in a study of shared clonotypes between healthy human individuals. Sequencing used immunoSEQ multiplex PCR; TCRdb keeps in-frame clones, though not all of them. The sample contains 950,000 to 1,100,000 clones, about three quarters of which appear only once. Material for sequencing was memory CD4+ T cells sorted from blood. These receptors were collected from a man aged 18 to 35 in good health. The CDR3 runs from the conserved cysteine through the conserved F or W. A D gene is named only where the DNA matches it firmly. Clone sizes are given selectively: once, few, many, or a class where the clone is expanded.

v_call: TRBV25-1
clone_size: -
cdr3_length: 14
j_call: TRBJ2-7
d_call: TRBD1
cdr3_nt: TGTGCCAGCAGTTCGGACAGGGGTGGATACGAGCAGTACTTC
cdr3_aa: CASSSDRGGYEQYF

v_call: TRBV12-5
clone_size: -
cdr3_length: 16
j_call: TRBJ2-7
d_call: TRBD1
cdr3_nt: TGTGCTAGTGGTTCCGGGACAGGGACCTTGCTCTACGAGCAGTACTTC
cdr3_aa: CASGSGTGTLLYEQYF

v_call: TRBV6-6
clone_size: many
cdr3_length: 13
j_call: TRBJ2-7
d_call: -
cdr3_nt: TGTGCCAGCAGTTACTCGACGGCCTACGAGCAGTACTTC
cdr3_aa: CASSYSTAYEQYF

v_call: TRBV28
clone_size: -
cdr3_length: 11
j_call: TRBJ1-2
d_call: -
cdr3_nt: TGTGCCAGCAACGAGGGGGGAGGCTACACCTTC
cdr3_aa: CASNEGGGYTF

v_call: TRBV7-2
clone_size: -
cdr3_length: 16
j_call: TRBJ1-5
d_call: -
cdr3_nt: TGTGCCAGCAGCTCCGGCTCTAGCGGGGCGGATCAGCCCCAGCATTTT
cdr3_aa: CASSSGSSGADQPQHF

v_call: TRBV19
clone_size: -
cdr3_length: 15
j_call: TRBJ1-2
d_call: TRBD1
cdr3_nt: TGTGCCAGTAGTTCCGGGACAGCGGATAACTATGGCTACACCTTC
cdr3_aa: CASSSGTADNYGYTF

v_call: TRBV7-9
clone_size: -
cdr3_length: 15
j_call: TRBJ2-3
d_call: -
cdr3_nt: TGTGCCAGCAGCTTAGGGCGCACCGAGTCAGATACGCAGTATTTT
cdr3_aa: CASSLGRTESDTQYF

v_call: TRBV7-2
clone_size: -
cdr3_length: 13
j_call: TRBJ2-5
d_call: -
cdr3_nt: TGTGCCAGCAGCTTAGCGCGGACGGAGACCCAGTACTTC
cdr3_aa: CASSLARTETQYF

v_call: TRBV5-4
clone_size: -
cdr3_length: 13
j_call: TRBJ2-1
d_call: -
cdr3_nt: TGTGCCAGCAGCTTGAACAGGTACAATGAGCAGTTCTTC
cdr3_aa: CASSLNRYNEQFF

v_call: TRBV5-1
clone_size: -
cdr3_length: 16
j_call: TRBJ2-2
d_call: TRBD2
cdr3_nt: TGCGCCAGCAGCGACCCACTAGCGGGGAACACCGGGGAGCTGTTTTTT
cdr3_aa: CASSDPLAGNTGELFF

v_call: TRBV18
clone_size: once
cdr3_length: 15
j_call: TRBJ2-3
d_call: TRBD1
cdr3_nt: TGTGCCAGCTCTTCCGGGACAGGGAGCACAGATACGCAGTATTTT
cdr3_aa: CASSSGTGSTDTQYF

v_call: TRBV5-1
clone_size: once
cdr3_length: 15
j_call: TRBJ1-5
d_call: -
cdr3_nt: TGCGCCAGCAGCTTGGGGGACCAGGCAAGTTCCCTACAGCATTTT
cdr3_aa: CASSLGDQASSLQHF

v_call: TRBV30
clone_size: -
cdr3_length: 14
j_call: TRBJ2-7
d_call: -
cdr3_nt: TGTGCCTGGAGTGCCCCCCCAGCTATCCACGAGCAGTACTTC
cdr3_aa: CAWSAPPAIHEQYF

v_call: TRBV10-3
clone_size: once
cdr3_length: 15
j_call: TRBJ2-7
d_call: TRBD2
cdr3_nt: TGTGCCAGCAGTGTGGGGGCTAGCGGGAAAGGAGAGCAGTACTTC
cdr3_aa: CASSVGASGKGEQYF

v_call: TRBV2
clone_size: -
cdr3_length: 11
j_call: TRBJ2-1
d_call: -
cdr3_nt: TGTGCAAGCGGCTCCGGCAATGAGCAGTTCTTC
cdr3_aa: CASGSGNEQFF

v_call: TRBV7-2
clone_size: -
cdr3_length: 16
j_call: TRBJ2-2
d_call: -
cdr3_nt: TGTGCCAGCAGCCCCAGGGTGGCTTCGAACACCGGGGAGCTGTTTTTT
cdr3_aa: CASSPRVASNTGELFF

v_call: TRBV6-5
clone_size: -
cdr3_length: 13
j_call: TRBJ1-1
d_call: -
cdr3_nt: TGTGCCAGCAGAAGCACAGGGAAGTCTGAAGCTTTCTTT
cdr3_aa: CASRSTGKSEAFF

v_call: TRBV11-2
clone_size: -
cdr3_length: 14
j_call: TRBJ2-7
d_call: -
cdr3_nt: TGTGCCAGCAGCTTAAACACGGGCGGCTACGAGCAGTACTTC
cdr3_aa: CASSLNTGGYEQYF

v_call: TRBV5-1
clone_size: once
cdr3_length: 16
j_call: TRBJ1-3
d_call: -
cdr3_nt: TGCGCCAGCAGCTTGGAGGGGCCGAACTCTGGAAACACCATATATTTT
cdr3_aa: CASSLEGPNSGNTIYF

v_call: TRBV30
clone_size: -
cdr3_length: 14
j_call: TRBJ2-2
d_call: -
cdr3_nt: TGTGCCTGGATGGCAGGGTTTGCCACCGGGGAGCTGTTTTTT
cdr3_aa: CAWMAGFATGELFF

v_call: TRBV4-3
clone_size: few
cdr3_length: 15
j_call: TRBJ1-4
d_call: -
cdr3_nt: TGCGCCAGCAGCCATGCACAGGGAGGAGGTGAAAAACTGTTTTTT
cdr3_aa: CASSHAQGGGEKLFF

v_call: TRBV7-3
clone_size: -
cdr3_length: 15
j_call: TRBJ2-1
d_call: TRBD1
cdr3_nt: TGTGCCAGCAGCTTCACCGGGACAGTCCAAAATGAGCAGTTCTTC
cdr3_aa: CASSFTGTVQNEQFF